The 14 T cell receptor beta chains below were found in one sample sequenced in a study of shared clonotypes between healthy human individuals. Data came from immunoSEQ multiplex PCR; TCRdb stores just in-frame clones and leaves some out. The profile shows about 2.4 million clones, over 85% of them singletons. Sequencing was carried out using naive CD4+ T cells from PBMCs. As for subset: CD45RA+ positively selected. The receptors were sampled from a man younger than 35 in good health. Some clones in this sample may be carry-over from other donors' samples.

As regards this clone: This same CDR3 is encoded by further DNA sequences in the sample. CDR3 DNA sequence: TGTGTCGCGCGGCATCACAGCTCCTACAATGAGCAGTTCTTC. As protein: CVARHHSSYNEQFF. The gene calls are TRBV27 and TRBJ2-1; D is unresolved. Looked up from germline, CDR1 is MNHEY and CDR2 is SMNVEV (reference sequence). The CDR3 runs to 14 residues.

V usage is TRBV4-2 and J usage is TRBJ2-5; 10 nucleotides align to TRBD2. Germline CDR1 is LGHNA and CDR2 is YNFKEQ. The CDR3 is made up of 15 amino acids. Trimming removed 7 bases from V and 3 bases from J; junction bases left unmatched: 8. CDR3 DNA sequence: TGTGCCAGCACCCGTAGGCTAGCGGGAGAAGAGACCCAGTACTTC. As protein: CASTRRLAGEETQYF.

This clone was recorded a few times. This same CDR3 is encoded by further DNA sequences in the sample. The CDR3 DNA reads TGTGCCAGCTCACAGGGGGCGAGGACTGAAGCTTTCTTT. Translating it yields CASSQGARTEAFF. This chain joins TRBV18 and TRBJ1-1; 7 nucleotides align to TRBD1. V was clipped by 4 bases and J by 5 bases; unmatched bases: 4. The CDR3 is 13 residues long. The germline gives CDR1 KGHSH, CDR2 LQKENI.

The V gene is TRBV11-3, the J gene TRBJ2-3; D perhaps matches TRBD1 (5 bases). The CDR3 covers 13 residues. V was trimmed by 3 bases and J by 4 bases, leaving 8 bases between them. Per the germline V gene, CDR1 is SGHNT and CDR2 is YENEEA. DNA of the CDR3: TGTGCCAGCAGCTTGGGGCCACCAGATACGCAGTATTTT. It encodes CASSLGPPDTQYF.

This chain uses TRBV5-4 with TRBJ1-3; D is undetermined. V gave up 4 bases and J gave up 2 bases, with 10 bases separating them. The germline V gene has CDR1 SGHNT and CDR2 YYREEE (reference sequence). CDR3 size: 14 residues. In DNA form, the CDR3 reads TGTGCCAGCAGCGGCCGGGCCCCTGGAAACACCATATATTTT. Its protein product is CASSGRAPGNTIYF.

Concerning this clone: This specimen includes other DNA sequences encoding the same CDR3. The genes are TRBV18 and TRBJ1-1; D unresolved. CDR1 is KGHSH and CDR2 is LQKENI in the germline V gene. Trimming shortened V by 2 bases and J by 5 bases, and 6 bases separated the two germline ends. The CDR3 totals 12 residues. The CDR3 sequence is CASSPGPTEAFF. The CDR3 nucleotides are TGTGCCAGCTCACCAGGCCCAACTGAAGCTTTCTTT. The full variable domain, in which reference TRBV18 and TRBJ1-1 provide the parts outside the CDR3, is NAGVMQNPRHLVRRRGQEARLRCSPMKGHSHVYWYRQLPEEGLKFMVYLQKENIIDESGMPKERFSAEFPKEGPSILRIQQVVRGDSAAYFCASSPGPTEAFFGQGTRLTVV.

This clone was seen just once. This sequence joins TRBV28 and TRBJ1-4; TRBD1 matches at 9 bases. Trimming cost V 6 bases and J 8 bases; bases outside gene matches: 13. This CDR3 comprises 16 residues. CDR1 is MDHEN and CDR2 is SYDVKM in the germline V gene. This chain's CDR3 is CASSNNPGQGEEKLFF. CDR3 bases: TGTGCCAGCAGCAACAACCCGGGACAGGGAGAAGAAAAACTGTTTTTT.

The chain joins TRBV6-5 to TRBJ2-1, with D uncertain. V shed 6 bases and J shed 1 base, with 13 bases lying between them. The CDR3 has 15 residues. Germline V CDR1 and CDR2: MNHEY, SVGAGI. The CDR3, as DNA: TGTGCCAGCAGCCCCGACTGGAATTCCTACAATGAGCAGTTCTTC. Translated, it gives CASSPDWNSYNEQFF.

As concerns this clone: One end of the junction fails to match germline, which may point to a read error. The sample has other DNA sequences that encode this CDR3 too. The chain combines TRBV7-2 with TRBJ2-5; D may be TRBD2 (6 bases). In germline, CDR1 is SGHTA, CDR2 FQGNSA. The CDR3 extends over 15 amino acids. CDR3 in amino acids: CASSPSPGLIETQYF. Written as DNA, the CDR3 is TGCGCCAGCAGCCCCTCGCCGGGACTCATAGAGACCCAGTACTTC.

J is TRBJ2-2 and V is TRBV15; the D is unclear. Trimming shortened V by 6 bases and J by 2 bases, and 13 bases separated the two germline ends. The CDR3 spans 15 residues. Germline CDR1 reads LNHNV; CDR2 reads YYDKDF (reference sequence). CDR3 in amino acids: CATRGEAINTGELFF. The DNA for the CDR3 is TGTGCCACCAGAGGCGAGGCTATAAACACCGGGGAGCTGTTTTTT. The full variable domain, with the rest looked up from reference TRBV15 and TRBJ2-2, is DAMVIQNPRYQVTQFGKPVTLSCSQTLNHNVMYWYQQKSSQAPKLLFHYYDKDFNNEADTPDNFQSRRPNTSFCFLDIRSPGLGDTAMYLCATRGEAINTGELFFGEGSRLTVL.

This rearrangement joins TRBV4-2 to TRBJ2-3; D not certain. The V end lost 5 bases, the J end lost 5 bases, and 8 bases lay between the germline ends. The CDR3 covers 12 residues. Germline CDR1 and CDR2: LGHNA and YNFKEQ. CDR3 DNA: TGTGCCAGCAGCGCTCATAGAGATACGCAGTATTTT. This encodes CASSAHRDTQYF.

The chain carries TRBV14 and TRBJ1-1; D may be TRBD1 (5 bases). The V gene lost 1 base and the J gene lost 4 bases, with 13 bases spanning the gap. The germline V gene encodes CDR1 SGHDN and CDR2 FVKESK. The CDR3 is 15 amino acids. This CDR3 reads CASSQVGGVSTEAFF. The CDR3 region has the DNA TGTGCCAGCAGCCAAGTCGGAGGGGTTTCCACTGAAGCTTTCTTT.

For the CDR3, the DNA is TGTGCCAGTAGTATCAATGGACTACCAGCCATGGGTGAGCAGTTCTTC. This codes for CASSINGLPAMGEQFF. V is TRBV19 and J is TRBJ2-1, with a weak D call TRBD2 (6 bases). CDR1 and CDR2 from the germline V gene are LNHDA and SQIVND (reference sequence). V was cut by 3 bases and J by 9 bases, with 21 bases left in between. The CDR3 covers 16 residues.

This sequence joins TRBV4-1 and TRBJ1-5; perhaps TRBD1 as D (6 bases). The V and J ends lost 3 bases and 1 base respectively, with 19 bases between them. Looked up from germline, CDR1 is MGHRA and CDR2 is YSYEKL. There are 18 residues in the CDR3. The CDR3 DNA reads as TGCGCCAGCAGCCAGACGTTGGGGGGCCGCCTAAGCAATCAGCCCCAGCATTTT. Protein product: CASSQTLGGRLSNQPQHF.